This section outlines one T cell receptor (beta chain) sequence together with its context. Its antigen is currently not known. Per-base quality was not reported, and no clone a single base away is much larger than it. This sample was taken from a study of blood T cell repertoires in COVID-19 (dated by TCRdb to 2018 to 2021). Study-wide context: Samples from collaborators originated in the United States, Italy and Spain and spanned both the acute and convalescent phases of COVID-19. A freely available public database, intended as a resource for researchers studying the immune response to SARS-CoV-2, is where the repertoires were released. The samples were drawn from two sources: the first 160 participants of the ongoing ImmuneRACE study, and about 1,300 subjects contributed by 6 global collaborators. Deeply sampled blood TCRbeta repertoires from subjects exposed to, actively infected with, or recovered from COVID-19 were included in the dataset. Where available, HLA class I and class II types were obtained from metadata supplied by the sample provider rather than from assay-based typing. Sample metadata almost always included a de-identified subject ID, COVID-19 status, age in years and sex. The material from the prospective study consisted of cDNA or gDNA derived from T cells, B-cell-depleted T cells, or PBMCs. Study-level results and caveats: Clinical and demographic metadata were provided uncurated, with the amount varying by source and participant.

TCRbeta CDR3 regions were amplified from genomic DNA by means of the immunoSEQ Assay, a bias-controlled multiplex PCR. The study's processing was this. Nucleated cell counts per sample were estimated from amplification of reference gene primers within the assay. Sequence reads were collapsed and filtered to measure the absolute abundance of every unique TCRbeta CDR3 rearrangement. For each sample, productive Simpson clonality was calculated by taking the square root of Simpson's diversity index across productive rearrangements. Held by TCRdb, this immuneACCESS table contains in-frame sequences only and omits some clones. Under half of the omission traces to an unresolved V gene where checked; the cause of the rest is unknown. That table is the source of V, J and clone size, and D and trimming were worked out from the DNA. A total of about 480,000 clones appear in this sample, over 75% of them only once. In total, the top ten clones hold about 1.7% of the sample.

The germline V gene (reference sequence) gives CDR1 as PRHDT and CDR2 as FYEKMQ. Spanning cysteine to phenylalanine, the CDR3 consists of 17 amino acids. This entry keeps only the CDR3 DNA: 51 bases, framed from base 1. The V end loses 0 bases and the J end loses 0 bases, and a stretch of 14 bases separates them. Participants in the prospective study were aged roughly 18 to 89 years, lived in under 30 United States geographic areas, and enrolled through a virtual design. In the prospective study, cohorts were assigned on the basis of participant-reported clinical history obtained from a screening survey and a study questionnaire. ImmuneRACE Cohort 3 recovered participants were defined by two consecutive negative NP/OP PCR tests, healthcare professional clearance, or symptom resolution. Each participant in the prospective study had whole blood, serum and a nasopharyngeal or oropharyngeal swab collected by mobile phlebotomists. Prospective study participants could optionally give additional blood draws and questionnaires over an approximately 2-month period. Blood samples from the prospective study were shipped frozen or at room temperature prior to DNA extraction.

Sequenced input: PBMCs or T cells enriched from blood (not recorded which). This receptor was identified in a woman between 35 and 50 years old who had recovered from COVID-19. The chain employs TRBV13 and TRBJ1-1; there is no confident call for the D gene. The encoded CDR3 is CASSLGLPWAMNTEAFF. The DNA sequence is as follows: TGTGCCAGCAGCTTAGGCCTCCCATGGGCGATGAACACTGAAGCTTTCTTT.